Sequencing of this T cell receptor (beta chain) was carried out in a study of low-dose radiotherapy and immunotherapy resistance in tumors (dated by TCRdb to the early 2020s). Regarding the complete study: In Cohort 1, 0.5 Gy per fraction was delivered every 2 weeks, and a total PTV dose of 6.5 Gy was prescribed. In Cohort 2, 1 Gy per fraction was delivered every two weeks, for a total of 13 Gy over 26 weeks. Nivolumab was administered intravenously as a 240 mg flat dose every two weeks, and ipilimumab was administered intravenously at 1 mg/kg every six weeks. Cyclophosphamide 200 mg/m2 was given intravenously every two weeks, one day before each radiation and immunotherapy administration. The trial did not randomize participants into treatment groups. The translational analysis covered eight patients: three from the first dose cohort and the first five from the second dose cohort. Starting on cycle 1 day 1, patients took 300 mg of aspirin by mouth once a day for four cycles.

The sample's time point label, in plain terms: after trial treatment. This specimen's treatment or condition label, interpreted: LDRT plus nivolumab, ipilimumab, low-dose cyclophosphamide and aspirin (RACIN trial). The donors took part in RACIN, a single-arm, phase I, dose-escalation trial that combined nivolumab, ipilimumab, aspirin, low-dose cyclophosphamide and low-dose radiotherapy. Patients with advanced, TIL-negative solid tumors were considered eligible. The V end loses 8 bases and the J end loses 8 bases, and a stretch of 18 bases separates them. Reading the germline V gene (reference sequence) gives CDR1 LGHDT and CDR2 YNNKEL. There are 13 amino acids in the CDR3, from cysteine to phenylalanine inclusive. Kept here is only the CDR3 DNA, which spans 39 bases and is read in frame from base 1. The instrument was an Illumina HiSeq 2500. First-strand cDNA was synthesized using Superscript III and a set of TRAV- and TRBV-specific primers, so that both TCRalpha and TCRbeta chains were covered. TCRs were amplified with Phusion for around 18 PCR cycles using a constant-region primer together with the adapter attached to the V primers. The MessageAmp II aRNA Amplification Kit was used to amplify the isolated mRNA, with in vitro transcription run for about 15 hours at 37 degrees C. mRNA for TCR sequencing was isolated with the Dynabeads mRNA DIRECT Purification Kit. Indexed Illumina adapters were added in a second approximately 27-cycle Phusion PCR, and the resulting products were purified with AMPure XP beads. In the original analysis: Using custom Perl scripts, TCR sequences encoding the same protein were pooled, out-of-frame sequences were removed, and the abundance of each clonotype was computed. Any TCR sequence backed by just one read was left out of the analysis. Shannon entropy, Gini index, clonality, richness, and the frequency of TCRs shared between repertoires were included as repertoire metrics. TCRdb trimmed the raw reads at Q25, called clones with MiXCR and kept productive beta chains. Records with the same CDR3 protein are collapsed into one entry carrying the most frequent genes and DNA. The V and J calls and clone size come from TCRdb's table, not from the authors' own analysis. This sample has around 80,000 distinct CDR3 sequences in its table, and about 17% of those were observed once. Clones ranked in the top ten supply approximately 1.5% of the sample.

In this sample, this clonotype turned up many times. The antigen it recognizes is unknown. Base qualities are not provided; no much larger clone lies one nucleotide away. The sequence is built from TRBV3-1 and TRBJ1-2; the D gene identity is not certain. Sample: PBMCs, taken after low-dose radiotherapy plus immunotherapy. This sequence originates from a male donor with prostate cancer. The CDR3 is CASWLGGLGGYTF. DNA sequence: TGTGCCAGCTGGCTCGGCGGGCTGGGGGGCTACACCTTC.